This TCR beta chain was retrieved from a study of shared clonotypes between healthy human individuals. Germline CDR1 reads LGHNA; CDR2 reads YSLEER. Trimming stripped 2 bases from V and 4 bases from J, with 17 bases between. CDR3 length equals 17 residues. Replicate PCRs from sorted subsets contained 200 ng DNA, which is 29,000 or so T cell genomes. Sequencing used immunoSEQ multiplex PCR; TCRdb keeps in-frame clones, though not all of them. The data show roughly 2.2 million clones, with 92% seen just once and roughly 0.34% held by the top ten. This receptor was identified in a man between 18 and 29 years old in good health. Some clones in this sample may be carry-over from other donors' samples. The chain links TRBV4-3 to TRBJ1-4; a possible D gene is TRBD1 (5 bases). The specimen was naive CD4+ T cells from PBMCs. The subset denotes: CD45RA+ positively selected. For the CDR3, the DNA is TGCGCCAGCAGCCAAAACGGGCCGACAGACCTTAATGAAAAACTGTTTTTT. This translates into CASSQNGPTDLNEKLFF.